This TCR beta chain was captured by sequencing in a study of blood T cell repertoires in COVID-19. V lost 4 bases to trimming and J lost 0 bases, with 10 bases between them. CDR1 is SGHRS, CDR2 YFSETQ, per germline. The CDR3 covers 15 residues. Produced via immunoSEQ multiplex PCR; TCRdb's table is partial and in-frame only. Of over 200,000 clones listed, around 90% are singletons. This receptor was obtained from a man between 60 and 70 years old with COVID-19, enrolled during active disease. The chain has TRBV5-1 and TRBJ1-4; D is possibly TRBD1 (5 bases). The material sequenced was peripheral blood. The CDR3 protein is CASSPQGSTNEKLFF. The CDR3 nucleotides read TGCGCCAGCAGCCCTCAGGGATCAACTAATGAAAAACTGTTTTTT.